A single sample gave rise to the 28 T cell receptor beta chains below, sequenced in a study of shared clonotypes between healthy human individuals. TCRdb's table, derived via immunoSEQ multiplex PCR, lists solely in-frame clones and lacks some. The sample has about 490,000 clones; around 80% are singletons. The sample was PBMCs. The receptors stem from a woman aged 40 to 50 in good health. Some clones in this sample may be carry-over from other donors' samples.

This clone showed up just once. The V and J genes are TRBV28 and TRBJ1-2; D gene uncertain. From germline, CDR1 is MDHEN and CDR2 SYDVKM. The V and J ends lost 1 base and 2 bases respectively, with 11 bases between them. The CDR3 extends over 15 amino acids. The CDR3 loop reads CASSLSILTNYGYTF. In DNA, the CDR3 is TGTGCCAGCAGTTTATCTATCTTAACGAACTATGGCTACACCTTC.

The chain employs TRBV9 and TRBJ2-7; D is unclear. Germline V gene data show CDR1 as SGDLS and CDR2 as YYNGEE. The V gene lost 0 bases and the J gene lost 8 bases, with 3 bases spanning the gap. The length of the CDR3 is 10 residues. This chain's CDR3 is CASSVVKQYF. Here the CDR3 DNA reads TGTGCCAGCAGCGTAGTAAAGCAGTACTTC. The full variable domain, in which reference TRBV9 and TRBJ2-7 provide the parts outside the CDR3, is DSGVTQTPKHLITATGQRVTLRCSPRSGDLSVYWYQQSLDQGLQFLIQYYNGEERAKGNILERFSAQQFPDLHSELNLSSLELGDSALYFCASSVVKQYFGPGTRLTVT.

CDR3 protein: CASSLNTGTPNTEAFF. Written as DNA, the CDR3 is TGTGCCAGCTCCCTAAATACCGGGACACCGAACACTGAAGCTTTCTTT. V and J are TRBV18 and TRBJ1-1, with TRBD1 as a possible D gene (6 bases). V was cut by 6 bases and J by 1 base, with 18 bases left in between. CDR1 and CDR2 from the germline V gene are KGHSH and LQKENI. The CDR3 runs 16 residues. The whole variable domain, filled in from reference TRBV18 and TRBJ1-1, reads NAGVMQNPRHLVRRRGQEARLRCSPMKGHSHVYWYRQLPEEGLKFMVYLQKENIIDESGMPKERFSAEFPKEGPSILRIQQVVRGDSAAYFCASSLNTGTPNTEAFFGQGTRLTVV.

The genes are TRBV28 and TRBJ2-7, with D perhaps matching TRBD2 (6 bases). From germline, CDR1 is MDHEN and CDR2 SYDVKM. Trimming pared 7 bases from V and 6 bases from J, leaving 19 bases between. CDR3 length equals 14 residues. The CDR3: CASTPSREAGEQYF. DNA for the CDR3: TGTGCCAGCACCCCTTCTAGGGAGGCGGGCGAGCAGTACTTC. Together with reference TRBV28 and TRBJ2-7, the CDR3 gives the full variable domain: DVKVTQSSRYLVKRTGEKVFLECVQDMDHENMFWYRQDPGLGLRLIYFSYDVKMKEKGDIPEGYSVSREKKERFSLILESASTNQTSMYLCASTPSREAGEQYFGPGTRLTVT.

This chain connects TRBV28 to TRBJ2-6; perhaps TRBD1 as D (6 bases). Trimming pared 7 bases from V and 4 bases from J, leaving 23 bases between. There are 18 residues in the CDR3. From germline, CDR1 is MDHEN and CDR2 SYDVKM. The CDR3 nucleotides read TGTGCCAGCACCCCTACAGGGCAGGGAGCTGTGGGGGCCAACGTCCTGACTTTC. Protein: CASTPTGQGAVGANVLTF. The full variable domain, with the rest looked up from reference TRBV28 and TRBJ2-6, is DVKVTQSSRYLVKRTGEKVFLECVQDMDHENMFWYRQDPGLGLRLIYFSYDVKMKEKGDIPEGYSVSREKKERFSLILESASTNQTSMYLCASTPTGQGAVGANVLTFGAGSRLTVL.

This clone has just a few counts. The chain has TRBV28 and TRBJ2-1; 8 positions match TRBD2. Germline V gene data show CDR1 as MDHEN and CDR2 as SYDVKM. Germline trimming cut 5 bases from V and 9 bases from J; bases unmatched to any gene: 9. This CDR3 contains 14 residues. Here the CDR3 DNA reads TGTGCCAGCAGTCCCCCGGGAGGGTTAGGTGAGCAGTTCTTC. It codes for CASSPPGGLGEQFF.

CDR3 coding DNA: TGTGCCAGCAGCTTATTCCCCGCCGGCACCGGGGAGCTGTTTTTT. This codes for CASSLFPAGTGELFF. The chain employs TRBV11-2 and TRBJ2-2; D is ambiguous. The CDR3 runs to 15 residues. V lost 2 bases to trimming and J lost 4 bases, with 11 bases between them. Germline CDR1 reads SGHAT; CDR2 reads FQNNGV.

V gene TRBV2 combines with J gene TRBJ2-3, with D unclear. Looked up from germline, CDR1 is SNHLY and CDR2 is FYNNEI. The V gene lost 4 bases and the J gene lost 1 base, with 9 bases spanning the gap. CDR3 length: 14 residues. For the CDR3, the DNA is TGTGCCAGCAGTGTTTTTGACCGCACAGATACGCAGTATTTT. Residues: CASSVFDRTDTQYF.

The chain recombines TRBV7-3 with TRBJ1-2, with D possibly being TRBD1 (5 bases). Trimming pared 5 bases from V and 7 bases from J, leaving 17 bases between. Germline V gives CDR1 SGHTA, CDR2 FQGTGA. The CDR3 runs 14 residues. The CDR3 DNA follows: TGTGCCAGCAGCCTGGACACCCACCTTAGTGGCTACACCTTC. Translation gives CASSLDTHLSGYTF. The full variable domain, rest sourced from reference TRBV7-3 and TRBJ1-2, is GAGVSQTPSNKVTEKGKYVELRCDPISGHTALYWYRQSLGQGPEFLIYFQGTGAADDSGLPNDRFFAVRPEGSVSTLKIQRTERGDSAVYLCASSLDTHLSGYTFGSGTRLTVV.

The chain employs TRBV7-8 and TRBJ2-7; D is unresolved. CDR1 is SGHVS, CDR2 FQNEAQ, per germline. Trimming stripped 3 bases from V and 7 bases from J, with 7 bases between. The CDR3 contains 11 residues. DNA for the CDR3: TGTGCCAGCAGCTTCGTCCAGGAGCAGTACTTC. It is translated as CASSFVQEQYF.

The CDR3 DNA follows: TGTGCCAGCTCACCACAAGGGTGGGAGTACAATGAGCAGTTCTTC. This translates into CASSPQGWEYNEQFF. V and J are TRBV18 and TRBJ2-1, with a weak D call TRBD2 (5 bases). CDR3 length: 15 residues. With 1 base removed from V and 4 bases from J, the gap between germline ends came to 11 bases. Germline V CDR1 and CDR2: KGHSH, LQKENI.

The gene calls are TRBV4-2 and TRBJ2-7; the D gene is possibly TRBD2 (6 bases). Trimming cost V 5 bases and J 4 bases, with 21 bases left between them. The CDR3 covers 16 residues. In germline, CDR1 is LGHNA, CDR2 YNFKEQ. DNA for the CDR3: TGTGCCAGCAGCTCAACCAGGACGGGAGAAGTATACGAGCAGTACTTC. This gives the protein CASSSTRTGEVYEQYF.

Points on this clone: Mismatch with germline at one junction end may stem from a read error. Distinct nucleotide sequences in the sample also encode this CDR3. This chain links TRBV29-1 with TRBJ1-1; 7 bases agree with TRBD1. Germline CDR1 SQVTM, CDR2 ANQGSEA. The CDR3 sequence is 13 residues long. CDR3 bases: TGCAGCGTTGAGGACAGGTTGAACACTGAGGCTTTCTTT. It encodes CSVEDRLNTEAFF.

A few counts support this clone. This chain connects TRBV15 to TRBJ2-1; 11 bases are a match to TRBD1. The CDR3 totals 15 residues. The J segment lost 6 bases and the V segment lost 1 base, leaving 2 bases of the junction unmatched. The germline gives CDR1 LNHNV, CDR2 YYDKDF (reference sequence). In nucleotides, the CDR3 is TGTGCCACCAGCAGAGCCGGGACAGGGGGCAATGAGCAGTTCTTC. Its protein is CATSRAGTGGNEQFF.

CDR3 in DNA: TGCGCCAGCAGCTCCGGGACAGGGGGCATCGTGCAGTACTTC. Amino acids: CASSSGTGGIVQYF. This chain links TRBV5-1 with TRBJ2-7; TRBD1 agrees at 12 bases. V shed 3 bases, J shed 9 bases, and the junction held 7 bases outside the gene matches. Germline V gives CDR1 SGHRS, CDR2 YFSETQ. The CDR3 runs 14 residues.

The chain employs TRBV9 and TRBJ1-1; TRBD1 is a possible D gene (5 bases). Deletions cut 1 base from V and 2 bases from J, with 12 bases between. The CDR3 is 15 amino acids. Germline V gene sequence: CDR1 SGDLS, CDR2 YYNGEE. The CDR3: CASSVNGDLNTEAFF. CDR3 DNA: TGTGCCAGCAGCGTAAATGGGGACCTTAACACTGAAGCTTTCTTT.

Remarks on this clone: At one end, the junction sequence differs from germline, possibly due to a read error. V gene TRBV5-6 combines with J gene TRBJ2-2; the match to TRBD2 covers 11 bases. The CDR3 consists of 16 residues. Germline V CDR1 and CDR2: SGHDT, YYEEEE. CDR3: CASGPRLAGNAGELFF. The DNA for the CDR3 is TGTGCCAGCGGGCCCCGACTAGCGGGGAACGCCGGGGAGCTGTTTTTT.

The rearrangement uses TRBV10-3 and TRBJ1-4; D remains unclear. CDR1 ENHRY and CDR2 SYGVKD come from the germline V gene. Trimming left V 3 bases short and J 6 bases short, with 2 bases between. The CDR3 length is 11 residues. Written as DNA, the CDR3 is TGTGCCATCAGTGACCATGAAAAACTGTTTTTT. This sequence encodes CAISDHEKLFF.

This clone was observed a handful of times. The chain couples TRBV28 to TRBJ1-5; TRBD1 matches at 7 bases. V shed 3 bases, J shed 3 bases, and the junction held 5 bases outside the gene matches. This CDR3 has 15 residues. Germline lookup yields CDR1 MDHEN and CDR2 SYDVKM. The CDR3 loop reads CASSLEQGTNQPQHF. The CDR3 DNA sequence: TGTGCCAGCAGTTTGGAACAGGGGACCAATCAGCCCCAGCATTTT.

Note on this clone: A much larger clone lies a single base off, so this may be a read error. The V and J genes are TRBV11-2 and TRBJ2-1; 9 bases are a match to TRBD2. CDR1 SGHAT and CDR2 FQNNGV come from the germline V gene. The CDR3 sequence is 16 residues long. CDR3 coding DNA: TGTGCCAGCAGCACTAGCGGGTCCAGCTCCTACAATGAGCGGTTCTTC. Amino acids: CASSTSGSSSYNERFF.

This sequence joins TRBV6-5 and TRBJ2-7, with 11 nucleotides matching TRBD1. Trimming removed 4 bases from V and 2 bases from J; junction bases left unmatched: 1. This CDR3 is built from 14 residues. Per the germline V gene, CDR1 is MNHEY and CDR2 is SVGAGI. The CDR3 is CASSWTGGPYEQYF. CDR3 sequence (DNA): TGTGCCAGCAGTTGGACAGGGGGCCCCTACGAGCAGTACTTC.

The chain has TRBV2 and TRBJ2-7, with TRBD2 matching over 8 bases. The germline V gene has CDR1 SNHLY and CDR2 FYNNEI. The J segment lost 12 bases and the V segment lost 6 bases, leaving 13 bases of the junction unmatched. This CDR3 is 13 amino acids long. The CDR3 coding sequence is TGTGCCAGCAGCGGGGGGGCGACAACCGAACGGTACTTC. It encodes CASSGGATTERYF.

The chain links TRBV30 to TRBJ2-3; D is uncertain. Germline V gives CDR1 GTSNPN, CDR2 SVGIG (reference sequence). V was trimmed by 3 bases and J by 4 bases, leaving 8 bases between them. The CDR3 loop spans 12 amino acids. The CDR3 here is CAWSLGPDTQYF. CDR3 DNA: TGTGCCTGGAGCCTCGGCCCAGATACGCAGTATTTT.

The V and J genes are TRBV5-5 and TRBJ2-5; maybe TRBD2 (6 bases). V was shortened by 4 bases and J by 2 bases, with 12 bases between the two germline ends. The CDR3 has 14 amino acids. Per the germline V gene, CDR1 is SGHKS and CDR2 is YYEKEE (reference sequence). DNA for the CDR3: TGTGCCAGCAGCCTGGCGGGGAATCAAGAGACCCAGTACTTC. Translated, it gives CASSLAGNQETQYF.

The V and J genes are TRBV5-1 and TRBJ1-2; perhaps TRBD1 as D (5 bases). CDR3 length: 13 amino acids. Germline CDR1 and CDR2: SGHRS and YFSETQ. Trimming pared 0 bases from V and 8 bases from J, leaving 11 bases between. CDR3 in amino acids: CASSLDGGYGYTF. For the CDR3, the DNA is TGCGCCAGCAGCTTGGACGGGGGGTACGGCTACACCTTC.

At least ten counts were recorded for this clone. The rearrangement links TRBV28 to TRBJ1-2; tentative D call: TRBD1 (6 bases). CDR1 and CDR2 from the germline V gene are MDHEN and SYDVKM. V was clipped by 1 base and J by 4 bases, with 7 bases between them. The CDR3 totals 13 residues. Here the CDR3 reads CASSLSDSYGYTF. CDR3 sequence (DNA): TGTGCCAGCAGTTTATCGGACAGCTATGGCTACACCTTC.

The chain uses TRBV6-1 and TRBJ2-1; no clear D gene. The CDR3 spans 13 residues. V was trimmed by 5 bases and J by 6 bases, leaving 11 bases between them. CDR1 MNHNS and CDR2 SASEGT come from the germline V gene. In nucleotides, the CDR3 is TGTGCCAGCAGTAACATCTATGGCAATGAGCAGTTCTTC. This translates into CASSNIYGNEQFF.

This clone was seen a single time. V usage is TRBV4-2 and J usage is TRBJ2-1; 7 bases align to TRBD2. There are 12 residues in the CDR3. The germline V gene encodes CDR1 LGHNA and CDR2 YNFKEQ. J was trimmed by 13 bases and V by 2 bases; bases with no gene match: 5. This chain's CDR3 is CASSQSLAIQFF. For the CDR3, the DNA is TGTGCCAGCAGCCAATCACTAGCGATCCAGTTCTTC.